These T cell receptor beta chains were read from a single sample in a study of pediatric ulcerative colitis. Sequencing used immunoSEQ multiplex PCR; TCRdb keeps in-frame clones, though not all of them. Here the sample spans 40,000 to 55,000 clones, around 78% being singletons. Sample: gut tissue. Every receptor here comes from a girl aged 5-17 years with moderate ulcerative colitis. CDR3s include the opening cysteine and the closing phenylalanine or tryptophan. The D gene is left open where the match is weak. The size of a clone is reported for some rows only, either as once, few or many, or as a class for expanded clones.

v_call,clone_size,d_call,j_call,cdr3_nt,cdr3_aa
TRBV2,NA,NA,TRBJ2-7,TGTGCCAGCACTAGAAGGGGTTCCTACGAGCAGTACTTC,CASTRRGSYEQYF
TRBV10-1,NA,TRBD2,TRBJ2-3,TGCGCCAGCAGTGGACTAGCGGGAGGCACAGATACGCAGTATTTT,CASSGLAGGTDTQYF
TRBV6-6,NA,NA,TRBJ1-5,TGTGCCAGCAGTTACTCCAGGGTAGTCATTGAGCCCCAGCATTTT,CASSYSRVVIEPQHF
TRBV7-6,NA,TRBD2,TRBJ2-1,TGTGCCAGCAGCTTCGCCGCCGGGACTAGGACCTACAATGAGCAGTTCTTC,CASSFAAGTRTYNEQFF
TRBV5-1,NA,NA,TRBJ2-5,TGCGCCAGCAGCTCACAGGGTCTCCAAGAGACCCAGTACTTC,CASSSQGLQETQYF
TRBV14,NA,TRBD1,TRBJ2-2,TGTGCCAGCAGCCAAGATTCGGGACAGGCGATCACCGGGGAGCTGTTTTTT,CASSQDSGQAITGELFF
TRBV5-1,once,NA,TRBJ1-1,TGCGCCAGCAGCCTCGGGGGCAGCAGCGCTGAAGCTTTCTTT,CASSLGGSSAEAFF
TRBV20-1,NA,NA,TRBJ2-5,TGCAGCGTCCTTTCCAGAGAGACCCAGTACTTC,CSVLSRETQYF
TRBV13,NA,NA,TRBJ1-4,TGTGCCAGCAGCCTAGCGGGGGTCAATGAAAAACTGTTTTTT,CASSLAGVNEKLFF
TRBV27,NA,NA,TRBJ1-2,TGTGCCAGCAGTTTTGGGGATGGTTTAGGGGTGACTCGTGGCTACACCTTC,CASSFGDGLGVTRGYTF
TRBV5-1,few,NA,TRBJ1-1,TGCGCCAGCAGCTTCGAGGCCAACACTGAAGCTTTCTTT,CASSFEANTEAFF
TRBV6-1,NA,NA,TRBJ1-1,TGTGCCAGCAGCGTTGTAGTATCTGAAGCTTTCTTT,CASSVVVSEAFF
TRBV7-2,NA,NA,TRBJ1-1,TGTGCCAGCAGCTTAGCAGCCCAGAACACTGAAGCTTTCTTT,CASSLAAQNTEAFF
TRBV4-3,few,TRBD1,TRBJ1-5,TGCGCCAGCAGCCAAGGGACAGGGCATAATCAGCCCCAGCATTTT,CASSQGTGHNQPQHF
TRBV5-6,NA,NA,TRBJ1-4,TGTGCCAGCAGCTTGCAACCAGGGCCGGGTGAAAAACTGTTTTTT,CASSLQPGPGEKLFF
TRBV6-5,few,NA,TRBJ1-2,TGTGCCAGCACCCTGCTGGGAGGGGCAGGGTATGGCTACACCTTC,CASTLLGGAGYGYTF
TRBV27,NA,NA,TRBJ1-5,TGTGCCAGCAGTTTTACCCCGGATAGCAATCAGCCCCAGCATTTT,CASSFTPDSNQPQHF
TRBV14,few,NA,TRBJ1-2,TGTGCCAGCAGCCAGGCGGACTCGGACCTGGGACGGTCCACCTTC,CASSQADSDLGRSTF
TRBV7-8,NA,NA,TRBJ2-4,TGTGCCAGCAGCTTAGAGATCTTAACGGGAATTCAGTACTTC,CASSLEILTGIQYF
TRBV4-1,NA,NA,TRBJ2-7,TGCGCCAGCAGCCAAGAGGGGGCACTGAGAATCTACGAGCAGTACTTC,CASSQEGALRIYEQYF
TRBV7-2,NA,NA,TRBJ2-7,TGTGCCAGCAGCTACGAGGGCCTCTCCTACGAGCAGTACTTC,CASSYEGLSYEQYF